Presented here are 25 T cell receptor beta chains from one specimen sequenced in a study of PD-1 blockade in mismatch repair-deficient tumors. The protocol was immunoSEQ multiplex PCR, while the TCRdb copy is restricted to in-frame clones and leaves out a portion. The sample consists of under 150,000 clones, about 90% of them appearing once. Sequenced here: peripheral blood, sampled approximately 72 weeks after starting pembrolizumab. The receptors derive from an adult with mismatch repair-deficient cancer.

This clone showed up just a few times. The chain couples TRBV27 to TRBJ2-7; D perhaps matches TRBD2 (6 bases). Germline loops: CDR1 MNHEY, CDR2 SMNVEV (reference sequence). V shed 6 bases and J shed 7 bases, with 13 bases lying between them. This CDR3 contains 12 residues. The DNA for the CDR3 is TGTGCCAGCAGCACAGGAGGGAAGGAGCAGTACTTC. As protein: CASSTGGKEQYF.

This rearrangement joins TRBV5-6 to TRBJ2-7, with 9 bases that match TRBD1. Germline V CDR1 and CDR2: SGHDT, YYEEEE. The CDR3 spans 17 residues. V lost 5 bases and J lost 1; bases outside the gene matches: 13. The CDR3 DNA reads as TGTGCCAGCAGGGACGGGACAGGGACCGCAAGTTCCTACGAGCAGTACTTC. Its protein product is CASRDGTGTASSYEQYF.

The V and J genes are TRBV4-2 and TRBJ2-3, with D perhaps TRBD2 (6 bases). CDR1 and CDR2 from the germline V gene are LGHNA and YNFKEQ. Trimming cost V 1 base and J 5 bases, with 7 bases left between them. This CDR3 spans 13 amino acids. The CDR3 sequence is CASSQASVDTQYF. Here the CDR3 DNA reads TGTGCCAGCAGCCAAGCTAGCGTAGATACGCAGTATTTT.

V gene TRBV18 combines with J gene TRBJ2-7, with D unresolved. The CDR3 totals 13 residues. From germline, CDR1 is KGHSH and CDR2 LQKENI. Deletions cut 9 bases from V and 2 bases from J, with 14 bases between. CDR3: CASSSSSAYEQYF. The DNA of the CDR3 is TGTGCCAGTTCCTCCTCCAGCGCCTACGAGCAGTACTTC.

The chain carries TRBV9 and TRBJ2-5; 8 nucleotides align to TRBD1. The CDR3 is 15 amino acids. V was pared by 3 bases and J by 7 bases, with 11 bases of the junction left unmatched. Germline CDR1 and CDR2: SGDLS and YYNGEE. CDR3 DNA sequence: TGTGCCAGCAGCGCCGAACCTCAGGGGGCGCGGACCCAGTACTTC. Translating gives CASSAEPQGARTQYF.

The genes are TRBV11-2 and TRBJ2-2; TRBD2 is a possible D gene (5 bases). V was clipped by 5 bases and J by 7 bases, with 20 bases between them. CDR1 and CDR2 from the germline V gene are SGHAT and FQNNGV. The CDR3 is made up of 16 amino acids. Here the CDR3 reads CASSRTRASSGGELFF. The CDR3 region has the DNA TGTGCCAGCAGCAGAACCCGGGCCTCGAGCGGCGGGGAGCTGTTTTTT.

The chain uses TRBV21-1 and TRBJ1-5; the table's D call of TRBD1 was not tested on the DNA. TRBV21-1 is tagged as a pseudogene. The CDR3 is 19 amino acids. The CDR3 DNA is TGTGCCAGCAGCAAAATACGTTTCAACCAGGGATGGTGCAATCAGCCCCAGCATTTT. Translation gives CASSKIRFNQGWCNQPQHF.

This clone was found once. This chain links TRBV28 with TRBJ2-1, with 8 bases lining up with TRBD2. Germline trimming cut 6 bases from V and 6 bases from J; bases unmatched to any gene: 7. Germline V CDR1 and CDR2: MDHEN, SYDVKM. This CDR3 is built from 14 residues. The DNA for the CDR3 is TGTGCCAGCAGAGTCGGCGGGAGGTTCAATGAGCAGTTCTTC. Residues: CASRVGGRFNEQFF.

The chain couples TRBV7-9 to TRBJ2-1; D perhaps matches TRBD1 (5 bases). CDR3 size: 12 residues. Germline lookup yields CDR1 SEHNR and CDR2 FQNEAQ (reference sequence). Trimming removed 4 bases from V and 8 bases from J, with 9 bases in between. The CDR3 reads CASSSGHHEQFF. The DNA for the CDR3 is TGTGCCAGCAGCTCCGGACACCATGAGCAGTTCTTC.

This clone was seen only once. V is TRBV15 and J is TRBJ2-6; 7 positions agree with TRBD1. V shed 10 bases, J shed 3 bases, and the junction held 3 bases outside the gene matches. Germline values: CDR1 LNHNV, CDR2 YYDKDF (reference sequence). The CDR3 is 13 residues long. CDR3 DNA: TGTGCCAGTCAGGGGGTTGGGGCCAACGTCCTGACTTTC. Translation: CASQGVGANVLTF.

V is TRBV7-9 and J is TRBJ2-1; no clear D gene. V lost 1 base to trimming and J lost 2 bases, with 6 bases between them. CDR3 length: 14 amino acids. From germline, CDR1 is SEHNR and CDR2 FQNEAQ (reference sequence). The CDR3 region has the DNA TGTGCCAGCAGCTTAGAAGGTACCTACAATGAGCAGTTCTTC. Its translation is CASSLEGTYNEQFF.

The V and J genes are TRBV7-6 and TRBJ2-2; 8 nucleotides match TRBD2. V lost 5 bases to trimming and J lost 3 bases; unmatched junction nucleotides: 8. Germline-derived CDR1 and CDR2 are SGHVS and FNYEAQ. This CDR3 region has 16 residues. For the CDR3, the DNA is TGTGCCAGCAGCCCGATAGCGGGAATCTACACCGGGGAGCTGTTTTTT. Its translation: CASSPIAGIYTGELFF.

The CDR3 reads CASSPQTGSSYEQYF. The CDR3 coding sequence is TGCGCCAGCAGCCCCCAGACAGGGAGCTCCTACGAGCAGTACTTC. The rearrangement links TRBV4-3 to TRBJ2-7; 7 nucleotides line up with TRBD1. Germline CDR1 is LGHNA and CDR2 is YSLEER. J lost 0 bases, V lost 4 bases, and 6 bases had no gene match. This CDR3 contains 15 residues.

The rearrangement links TRBV27 to TRBJ2-1; 11 bases agree with TRBD2. Germline trimming cut 0 bases from V and 6 bases from J; bases unmatched to any gene: 7. The CDR3 runs 17 residues. Germline CDR1 MNHEY, CDR2 SMNVEV (reference sequence). This CDR3 is CASSLSIAGGPGNEQFF. CDR3 nucleotides: TGTGCCAGCAGTTTATCGATAGCGGGAGGGCCGGGCAATGAGCAGTTCTTC.

The chain combines TRBV10-3 with TRBJ1-2; 7 bases map to TRBD1. The trim removed 2 bases at V and 0 bases at J, leaving 12 bases unmatched. Germline lookup yields CDR1 ENHRY and CDR2 SYGVKD. The CDR3 runs to 18 residues. CDR3: CAISEGGQYSLTNYGYTF. The CDR3 DNA follows: TGTGCCATCAGTGAGGGGGGACAGTACAGTTTAACTAACTATGGCTACACCTTC.

The chain uses TRBV2 and TRBJ2-5, with TRBD1 as a possible D gene (6 bases). From germline, CDR1 is SNHLY and CDR2 FYNNEI. V lost 4 bases to trimming and J lost 5 bases, with 11 bases between them. CDR3 length equals 13 residues. CDR3 coding DNA: TGTGCCAGCAGTGCGAGGACAGAGGAGACCCAGTACTTC. Its translation: CASSARTEETQYF.

The V call is TRBV21-1, the J call TRBJ2-5; the table names TRBD2, a call not compared with the DNA. TRBV21-1 is recorded as a pseudogene. The CDR3 is 14 residues long. The CDR3 DNA reads as TGTGCCAGCAGCAAAAAGGGAGAACAAGAGACCCAGTACTTC. Its protein is CASSKKGEQETQYF.

The chain has TRBV6-1 and TRBJ2-1; 9 nucleotides line up with TRBD2. Germline loops: CDR1 MNHNS, CDR2 SASEGT. J was trimmed by 3 bases and V by 5 bases; bases with no gene match: 5. The CDR3 length is 15 residues. The CDR3 sequence: CASSKTSGFYNEQFF. The CDR3 DNA reads as TGTGCCAGCAGTAAGACTAGCGGATTCTACAATGAGCAGTTCTTC.

The chain joins TRBV4-1 to TRBJ2-5, with a tentative D call TRBD1 (6 bases). V lost 5 bases and J 5 bases, leaving 21 bases between the germline ends. Germline CDR1 is MGHRA and CDR2 is YSYEKL. There are 16 residues in the CDR3. CDR3 nucleotide sequence: TGCGCCAGCAGCGACCGGGACAAGGGGTTGGGGGAGACCCAGTACTTC. Amino acid sequence: CASSDRDKGLGETQYF.

The chain recombines TRBV4-1 with TRBJ1-3, with D hard to call. Germline V gene lookup returns CDR1 MGHRA and CDR2 YSYEKL. This CDR3 is 15 amino acids long. V was shortened by 0 bases and J by 0 bases, with 6 bases between the two germline ends. CDR3 coding DNA: TGCGCCAGCAGCCAAGAACGAATCTCTGGAAACACCATATATTTT. This sequence encodes CASSQERISGNTIYF.

The chain employs TRBV5-8 and TRBJ2-7; D might be TRBD1 or TRBD2, each matching 6 bases. Germline CDR1 SGHTS, CDR2 YDEGEE. The ends were cut back, 0 bases at V and 2 bases at J, with 12 bases in the middle. The CDR3 extends over 15 amino acids. CDR3 nucleotides: TGTGCCAGCAGCTTGGAAACAGGGAGGACCTACGAGCAGTACTTC. It codes for CASSLETGRTYEQYF.

The chain uses TRBV29-1 and TRBJ2-7; tentatively, D is TRBD1 (6 bases). The CDR3 runs to 13 residues. V lost 5 bases and J 7 bases, leaving 18 bases between the germline ends. The germline gives CDR1 SQVTM, CDR2 ANQGSEA. For the CDR3, the DNA is TGCAGCGTTCCGGGACAAGGGGATCAGGAGCAGTACTTC. Encoded protein: CSVPGQGDQEQYF.

This chain uses TRBV7-2 with TRBJ1-1, with D possibly matching TRBD1 (6 bases). CDR1 is SGHTA, CDR2 FQGNSA, per germline. V was trimmed by 5 bases and J by 4 bases, leaving 14 bases between them. This CDR3 is 14 amino acids long. Here the CDR3 reads CASSPTGTATEAFF. CDR3 nucleotide sequence: TGTGCCAGCAGCCCCACAGGGACGGCCACTGAAGCTTTCTTT.

The V gene is TRBV7-3, the J gene TRBJ2-3; no clear D gene. Trimming removed 5 bases at V and 0 bases at J, with 6 bases between. The CDR3 is 13 amino acids. The germline V gene encodes CDR1 SGHTA and CDR2 FQGTGA. The CDR3 is CASSPHSTDTQYF. CDR3 bases: TGTGCCAGCAGCCCGCACAGCACAGATACGCAGTATTTT.

The rearrangement uses TRBV28 and TRBJ2-7, with 9 bases fitting TRBD2. Unmatched junction bases numbered 11, after V lost 3 bases and J lost 5 bases. The CDR3 length is 16 residues. CDR1 MDHEN and CDR2 SYDVKM come from the germline V gene. The CDR3 coding sequence is TGTGCCAGCAGTTTTCTAACGCGGGAGGGCCTTCACGAGCAGTACTTC. It translates to CASSFLTREGLHEQYF.